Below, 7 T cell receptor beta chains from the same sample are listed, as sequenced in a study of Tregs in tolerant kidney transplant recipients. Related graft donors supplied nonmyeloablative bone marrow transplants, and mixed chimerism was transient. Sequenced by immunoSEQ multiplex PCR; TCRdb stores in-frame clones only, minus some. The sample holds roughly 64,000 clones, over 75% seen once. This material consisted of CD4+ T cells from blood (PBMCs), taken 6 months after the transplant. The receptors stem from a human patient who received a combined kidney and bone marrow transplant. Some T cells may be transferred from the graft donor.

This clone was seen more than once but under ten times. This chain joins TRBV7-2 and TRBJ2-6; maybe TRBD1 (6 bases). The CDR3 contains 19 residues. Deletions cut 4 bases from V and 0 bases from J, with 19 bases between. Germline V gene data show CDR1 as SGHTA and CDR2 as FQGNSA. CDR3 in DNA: TGTGCCAGCAGCTACACAGGGACGGGCTTGAGCTCTGGGGCCAACGTCCTGACTTTC. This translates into CASSYTGTGLSSGANVLTF.

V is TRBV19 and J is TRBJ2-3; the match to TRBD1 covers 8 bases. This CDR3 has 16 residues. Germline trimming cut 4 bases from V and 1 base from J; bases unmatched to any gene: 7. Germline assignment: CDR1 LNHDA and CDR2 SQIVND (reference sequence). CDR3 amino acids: CASSNEPGQGTDTQYF. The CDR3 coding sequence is TGTGCCAGTAGTAACGAGCCGGGACAGGGCACAGATACGCAGTATTTT.

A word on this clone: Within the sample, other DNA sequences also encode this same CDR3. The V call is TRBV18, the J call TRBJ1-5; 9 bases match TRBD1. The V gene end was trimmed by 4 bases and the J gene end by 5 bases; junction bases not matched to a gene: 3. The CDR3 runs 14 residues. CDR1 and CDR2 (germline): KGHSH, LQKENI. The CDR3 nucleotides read TGTGCCAGCTCACAACAGGGGGCCGATCAGCCCCAGCATTTT. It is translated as CASSQQGADQPQHF.

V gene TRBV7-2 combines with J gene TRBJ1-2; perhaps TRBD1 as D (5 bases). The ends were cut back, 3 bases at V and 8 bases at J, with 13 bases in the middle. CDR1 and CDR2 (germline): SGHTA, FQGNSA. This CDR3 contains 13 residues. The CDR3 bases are TGTGCCAGCAGCTTCGGGCAGGGAGGCGGCTACACCTTC. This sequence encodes CASSFGQGGGYTF.

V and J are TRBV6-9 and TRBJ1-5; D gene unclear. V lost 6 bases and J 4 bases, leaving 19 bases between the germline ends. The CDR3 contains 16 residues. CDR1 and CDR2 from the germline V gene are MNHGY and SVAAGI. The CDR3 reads CASSLLLPEGNQPQHF. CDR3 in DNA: TGTGCCAGCAGCTTGTTGCTCCCAGAGGGTAATCAGCCCCAGCATTTT.

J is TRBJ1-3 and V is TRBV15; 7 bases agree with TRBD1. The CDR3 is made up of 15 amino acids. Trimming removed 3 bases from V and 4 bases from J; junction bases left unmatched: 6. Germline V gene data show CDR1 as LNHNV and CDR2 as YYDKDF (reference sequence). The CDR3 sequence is CATSRLQGPGNTIYF. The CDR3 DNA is TGTGCCACCAGCAGGCTACAGGGGCCCGGAAACACCATATATTTT.

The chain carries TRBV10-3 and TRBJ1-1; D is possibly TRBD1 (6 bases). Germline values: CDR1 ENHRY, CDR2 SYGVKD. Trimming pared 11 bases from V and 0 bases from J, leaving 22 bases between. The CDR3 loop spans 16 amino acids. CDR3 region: CAAIPQGVGMNTEAFF. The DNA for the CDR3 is TGTGCCGCAATCCCACAGGGTGTTGGGATGAACACTGAAGCTTTCTTT.